The next 15 T cell receptor beta chains were all read from a single sample in a study of T cell repertoires in cytomegalovirus infection. Each CDR3 protein is one row after TCRdb ran MiXCR on the reads. The sample has approximately 910,000 distinct CDR3 sequences, around 30% seen once. These receptors lack a known antigen. The sample in question was cultured CD8+ T cells from PBMCs, obtained from culture after CMV antigen stimulation. The receptors originated from a human donor in good health (CMV status not recorded). Some clones in this sample may be carry-over from other donors' samples.

This chain uses TRBV23-1 with TRBJ1-5; D perhaps matches TRBD1 (6 bases). Being an ORF, TRBV23-1 has a function that is uncertain. Trimming stripped 4 bases from V and 4 bases from J, with 20 bases between. The CDR3 runs 17 residues. The CDR3 loop reads CASSLGPKERGNQPQHF. The CDR3 DNA is TGCGCCAGCAGTCTGGGACCAAAAGAAAGGGGGAATCAGCCCCAGCATTTT.

This chain uses TRBV20-1 with TRBJ1-2, with D tentatively TRBD1 (5 bases). This CDR3 comprises 16 residues. V was clipped by 0 bases and J by 1 base, with 15 bases between them. Looked up from germline, CDR1 is DFQATT and CDR2 is SNEGSKA (reference sequence). As DNA, the CDR3 is TGCAGTGCTAGAGAAGAGAGGGACTTCCGTAACTATGGCTACACCTTC. Translating gives CSAREERDFRNYGYTF.

This clonotype was seen only a few times. The chain is built from TRBV4-3 and TRBJ1-4; 9 bases are shared with TRBD1. CDR1 is LGHNA and CDR2 is YSLEER in the germline V gene. Germline trimming cut 4 bases from V and 8 bases from J; bases unmatched to any gene: 8. The CDR3 is 15 amino acids. CDR3 nucleotides: TGCGCCAGCAGCCCTCCGGGACAGGGACCCGAAAAACTGTTTTTT. Its translation is CASSPPGQGPEKLFF.

J is TRBJ2-7 and V is TRBV7-9; 7 nucleotides align to TRBD1. The CDR3 sequence is 16 residues long. V dropped 1 base and J dropped 7; count of bases not matched to a gene: 13. Germline V gene data show CDR1 as SEHNR and CDR2 as FQNEAQ (reference sequence). The CDR3 protein is CASSLVAETGKWEQYF. The CDR3 DNA is TGTGCCAGCAGCTTAGTCGCCGAGACAGGGAAATGGGAGCAGTACTTC.

This clonotype appeared once. The gene calls are TRBV29-1 and TRBJ1-2; TRBD1 matches at 9 bases. This CDR3 region has 11 residues. From germline, CDR1 is SQVTM and CDR2 ANQGSEA. V dropped 4 bases and J dropped 6; count of bases not matched to a gene: 0. CDR3 amino acids: CSVGTGDGYTF. The CDR3 DNA follows: TGCAGCGTTGGGACAGGGGATGGCTACACCTTC. Looking up the rest from reference TRBV29-1 and TRBJ1-2 gives the full variable domain: SAVISQKPSRDICQRGTSLTIQCQVDSQVTMMFWYRQQPGQSLTLIATANQGSEATYESGFVIDKFPISRPNLTFSTLTVSNMSPEDSSIYLCSVGTGDGYTFGSGTRLTVV.

CDR3 bases: TGTGCCAGCAGTTACTCGATCGCCGGGGACCTTAACACTGAAGCTTTCTTT. This sequence encodes CASSYSIAGDLNTEAFF. V and J are TRBV6-8 and TRBJ1-1; a weak D match, TRBD1 (5 bases). Germline lookup yields CDR1 MNHGY and CDR2 SAAAGT. Trimming removed 0 bases at V and 2 bases at J, with 16 bases between. CDR3 length: 17 residues.

The chain carries TRBV19 and TRBJ2-7; possibly TRBD2 for D (5 bases). Deletions cut 4 bases from V and 5 bases from J, with 12 bases between. The CDR3 is 13 residues long. Germline V gene sequence: CDR1 LNHDA, CDR2 SQIVND (reference sequence). The CDR3 reads CASSTTPGDEQYV. In DNA form, the CDR3 reads TGTGCCAGTAGTACGACCCCCGGGGACGAGCAGTACGTC.

In this sample, this clonotype turned up a few times. This chain links TRBV27 with TRBJ2-3, with D possibly matching TRBD1 (6 bases). The germline V and J ends were trimmed by 4 bases and 4 bases, with 15 bases remaining between them. In germline, CDR1 is MNHEY, CDR2 SMNVEV (reference sequence). The CDR3 sequence is 15 residues long. Here the CDR3 DNA reads TGTGCCAGCAGTTCCCTCCCCGAGGGGGCAGATACGCAGTATTTT. It encodes CASSSLPEGADTQYF.

The V and J genes are TRBV12-3 or TRBV12-4 and TRBJ2-2; TRBD1 aligns across 8 bases. The CDR3 extends over 14 amino acids. After removal of 6 bases from V and 6 bases from J, the junction contained 6 bases not matched to a gene. CDR3 loop: CASSRTGFAGELFF. CDR3 sequence (DNA): TGTGCCAGCAGCCGGACAGGGTTCGCCGGGGAGCTGTTTTTT.

This chain links TRBV2 with TRBJ2-2; 9 bases agree with TRBD1. The length of the CDR3 is 16 residues. The V segment lost 4 bases and the J segment 8 bases; nucleotides outside the gene matches: 11. The germline V gene encodes CDR1 SNHLY and CDR2 FYNNEI. The CDR3 DNA sequence: TGTGCCAGCAGTGGAGTTGGGACAGGGACCAAGGGGGAGCTGTTTTTT. Its protein is CASSGVGTGTKGELFF.

This clonotype showed up just once. The gene calls are TRBV11-2 and TRBJ1-4; D unresolved. The V end was cut by 1 base, the J end by 0 bases, with 12 bases between. The germline gives CDR1 SGHAT, CDR2 FQNNGV. The CDR3 sequence is 17 residues long. CDR3 sequence: CASSLGEGRATNEKLFF. The DNA for the CDR3 is TGTGCCAGCAGCTTAGGAGAGGGTAGGGCAACTAATGAAAAACTGTTTTTT.

The chain uses TRBV6-1 and TRBJ2-7; D remains unclear. Per germline, CDR1 MNHNS and CDR2 SASEGT. Trimming removed 0 bases from V and 3 bases from J, with 9 bases in between. CDR3 length: 14 residues. This chain's CDR3 is CASSEADVYYEQYF. The DNA of the CDR3 is TGTGCCAGCAGTGAAGCGGACGTATACTACGAGCAGTACTTC.

This clonotype was detected once. The rearrangement links TRBV27 to TRBJ2-5, with TRBD2 matching over 15 bases. The CDR3 is 21 residues long. The V gene's germline CDR1 is MNHEY and CDR2 SMNVEV (reference sequence). The J segment lost 1 base and the V segment lost 5 bases, leaving 17 bases of the junction unmatched. CDR3 sequence (DNA): TGTGCCAGCAGTCCAGAAATTTTTACGGGACTAGCGGGGGGCCGCCAAGAGACCCAGTACTTC. Protein: CASSPEIFTGLAGGRQETQYF.

This chain joins TRBV20-1 and TRBJ2-2, with 8 positions matching TRBD2. V lost 1 base and J lost 6; bases outside the gene matches: 7. The germline gives CDR1 DFQATT, CDR2 SNEGSKA (reference sequence). The CDR3 has 15 amino acids. The CDR3 DNA is TGCAGTGCTAGAGGACCGGGACTAGAGGCCGGGGAGCTGTTTTTT. It codes for CSARGPGLEAGELFF.

The chain combines TRBV4-3 with TRBJ1-1, with TRBD1 matching 9 bases. Germline CDR1 is LGHNA and CDR2 is YSLEER. This CDR3 is built from 18 residues. Trimming took 0 bases from V and 0 from J; bases not matched to a gene: 8. CDR3 amino acids: CASSQDWGTGSMNTEAFF. CDR3 nucleotide sequence: TGCGCCAGCAGCCAAGATTGGGGGACAGGGTCCATGAACACTGAAGCTTTCTTT.